Listed below are T cell receptor beta chains from one sample, sequenced in a study of PD-1 blockade in mismatch repair-deficient tumors. Clones were sequenced by immunoSEQ multiplex PCR, and TCRdb holds only the in-frame ones, with some missing. The table shows some 130,000 clones, with 85% to 90% occurring only once. The source material was peripheral blood, sampled approximately 73 weeks after starting pembrolizumab. These receptor sequences come from an adult with mismatch repair-deficient cancer. Both conserved end residues are part of each CDR3. A D gene is named only where the DNA matches it firmly. A row's size may be missing; if present it is once, few, many or a size class.

CAWSLGLNNEQFF	TGTGCCTGGAGTCTTGGTCTTAACAATGAGCAGTTCTTC	NA	NA	TRBV30	TRBJ2-1	13
CSDRSYGYTF	TGCAGTGACAGGAGCTATGGCTACACCTTC	NA	NA	TRBV20-1	TRBJ1-2	10
CASSLGGITQYF	TGTGCCAGCAGCTTAGGGGGTATTACGCAGTATTTT	NA	NA	TRBV7-9	TRBJ2-3	12
CASSQDHSGVGNQPQHF	TGCGCCAGCAGCCAAGATCATTCAGGGGTCGGGAATCAGCCCCAGCATTTT	NA	NA	TRBV4-1	TRBJ1-5	17
CATWEMNTEAFF	TGTGCCACCTGGGAGATGAACACTGAAGCTTTCTTT	NA	few	TRBV28	TRBJ1-1	12
CASSRGTLFYEQYF	TGTGCCAGCAGCCGAGGGACTTTATTCTACGAGCAGTACTTC	NA	NA	TRBV27	TRBJ2-7	14
CASSVSRDRAYEQYF	TGTGCCAGCAGTGTATCCCGGGACAGAGCCTACGAGCAGTACTTC	TRBD1	NA	TRBV6-1	TRBJ2-7	15
CASSQDRTGASYEQYF	TGCGCCAGCAGCCAAGATAGGACAGGGGCCTCCTACGAGCAGTACTTC	TRBD1	NA	TRBV4-3	TRBJ2-7	16
CASSQDLSWGGYTF	TGTGCCAGCAGCCAAGATCTAAGCTGGGGCGGCTACACCTTC	NA	NA	TRBV4-2	TRBJ1-2	14
CASSFTTEGYGYTF	TGTGCCAGCAGTTTTACGACAGAGGGCTATGGCTACACCTTC	NA	NA	TRBV7-2	TRBJ1-2	14
CASSQGLADNEQFF	TGTGCCAGCAGCCAAGGACTAGCGGACAATGAGCAGTTCTTC	TRBD2	NA	TRBV4-2	TRBJ2-1	14
CASSTDSSYGYTF	TGTGCCAGCAGTACTGACAGCTCCTATGGCTACACCTTC	NA	few	TRBV2	TRBJ1-2	13
CASSSGLAGGYEQFF	TGTGCCAGCAGCTCGGGACTAGCGGGAGGTTACGAGCAGTTCTTC	TRBD2	NA	TRBV7-9	TRBJ2-1	15
CASSYGQDLATNEKLFF	TGTGCCAGCAGCTACGGACAGGATCTTGCAACTAATGAAAAACTGTTTTTT	TRBD1	NA	TRBV5-8	TRBJ1-4	17
CASSQGAGRWGDGYTF	TGCGCCAGCAGCCAAGGGGCAGGACGTTGGGGGGATGGCTACACCTTC	NA	NA	TRBV4-1	TRBJ1-2	16
CASSPQIATAEQYF	TGTGCCAGCAGCCCTCAGATTGCTACGGCCGAGCAGTACTTC	NA	few	TRBV9	TRBJ2-7	14
CASSKPGTENEQYF	TGTGCCAGCAGCAAACCCGGGACAGAAAACGAGCAGTACTTC	TRBD1	NA	TRBV14	TRBJ2-7	14
CASRTGTGVSYEQYF	TGTGCCAGCAGAACCGGGACAGGGGTCTCCTACGAGCAGTACTTC	TRBD1	NA	TRBV6-1	TRBJ2-7	15
CASSSKAGFYEQYF	TGCGCCAGCAGCTCGAAGGCGGGGTTCTACGAGCAGTACTTC	NA	NA	TRBV5-1	TRBJ2-7	14
CASRGLLAGSNTGELFF	TGTGCCAGCAGGGGACTTTTAGCGGGATCCAACACCGGGGAGCTGTTTTTT	TRBD2	NA	TRBV25-1	TRBJ2-2	17
CASSYGGYNEQFF	TGTGCCAGCAGTTACGGCGGATACAATGAGCAGTTCTTC	NA	NA	TRBV6-5	TRBJ2-1	13
CASSEGAENIQYF	TGTGCCAGCTCGGAAGGGGCCGAAAACATTCAGTACTTC	NA	once	TRBV18	TRBJ2-4	13
CASSVDSQPFLSF	TGTGCCAGCAGCGTAGATAGCCAGCCCTTCCTCAGTTTT	NA	NA	TRBV9	TRBJ1-3	13
CASSPRGTAHQETQYF	TGTGCCAGCAGCCCCCGGGGAACAGCCCACCAAGAGACCCAGTACTTC	NA	NA	TRBV14	TRBJ2-5	16
CASSERGLGYGYTF	TGCGCCAGCAGCGAGAGGGGTTTGGGCTATGGCTACACCTTC	NA	NA	TRBV5-1	TRBJ1-2	14
CASSLVRGHRGGNYGYTF	TGTGCCAGCAGCTTGGTGCGAGGGCACAGGGGCGGGAACTATGGCTACACCTTC	TRBD1	NA	TRBV5-8	TRBJ1-2	18
CASARGLGTGELFF	TGTGCCAGCGCCAGGGGGCTGGGAACCGGGGAGCTGTTTTTT	TRBD1	NA	TRBV27	TRBJ2-2	14
CASSLALTPYGYTF	TGTGCCAGCAGCTTAGCGCTTACACCCTATGGCTACACCTTC	NA	NA	TRBV7-9	TRBJ1-2	14
CASSQVDPGKLYGYTF	TGTGCCAGCAGCCAAGTCGATCCAGGGAAACTCTATGGCTACACCTTC	NA	NA	TRBV4-2	TRBJ1-2	16
CASSLGLAGYNEQFF	TGTGCCAGTAGTCTGGGACTAGCGGGGTACAATGAGCAGTTCTTC	TRBD2	NA	TRBV19	TRBJ2-1	15
CASSYGGNQPQHF	TGTGCCAGCAGTTACGGGGGCAATCAGCCCCAGCATTTT	NA	NA	TRBV6-5	TRBJ1-5	13
CSVVGAEYYNEQFF	TGCAGCGTTGTAGGGGCGGAATACTACAATGAGCAGTTCTTC	NA	NA	TRBV29-1	TRBJ2-1	14
CASTQSGGAGNGYTF	TGTGCCAGCACCCAATCGGGAGGGGCGGGAAATGGCTACACCTTC	NA	NA	TRBV7-2	TRBJ1-2	15